A selection of T cell receptor beta chains follows, all from one sample in a study of blood T cell repertoires in COVID-19. Some clones are missing from TCRdb's copy, which holds only in-frame ones; the method was immunoSEQ multiplex PCR. The table lists about 340,000 clones, 87% of them singletons. Specimen: peripheral blood. The source is a woman aged 45-59 years with COVID-19, enrolled during active disease. Each CDR3 is given with its conserved first and last residue. Each record gives: V gene, J gene, CDR3 length, D gene, clone size, CDR3 protein, CDR3 DNA. The D gene is left open where the match is weak. Expanded clones get a size class; other rows say once, few or many, or leave the size out.

TRBV4-3,TRBJ1-4,16,NA,NA,CASSHHPEGRDEKLFF,TGCGCCAGCAGCCACCACCCAGAGGGGAGGGATGAAAAACTGTTTTTT
TRBV3-1/TRBV3-2,TRBJ2-1,15,TRBD2,NA,CASSHGVRESNEQFF,TGTGCCAGCAGCCACGGGGTGCGGGAGAGCAATGAGCAGTTCTTC
TRBV4-2,TRBJ2-7,14,NA,NA,CASSQGLETYEQYF,TGTGCCAGCAGCCAAGGATTAGAAACCTACGAGCAGTACTTC
TRBV5-1,TRBJ2-1,17,TRBD2,NA,CASSSGLAGNVYNEQFF,TGCGCCAGCAGCTCCGGACTAGCGGGAAATGTATACAATGAGCAGTTCTTC
TRBV29-1,TRBJ2-1,17,NA,NA,CSAGRMAGARRMDEQFF,TGCAGCGCCGGGCGGATGGCGGGGGCCAGGCGTATGGATGAGCAGTTCTTC
TRBV4-3,TRBJ2-5,14,NA,NA,CASSLRQTQETQYF,TGCGCCAGCAGCCTCAGACAGACCCAAGAGACCCAGTACTTC
TRBV30,TRBJ1-4,14,TRBD1,NA,CAWSLTGAREKLFF,TGTGCCTGGAGTTTGACAGGGGCTCGAGAAAAACTGTTTTTT
TRBV5-1,TRBJ2-7,14,TRBD1,NA,CASSFDRGAYEQYF,TGCGCCAGCAGCTTTGACAGGGGAGCCTACGAGCAGTACTTC
TRBV6-6,TRBJ1-4,15,TRBD1,NA,CASSGRTGGVEKLFF,TGTGCCAGCAGTGGTAGGACAGGCGGGGTTGAAAAACTGTTTTTT
TRBV9,TRBJ2-7,15,TRBD2,NA,CASSEGLAGAYEQYF,TGTGCCAGCAGCGAGGGGCTAGCGGGGGCCTACGAGCAGTACTTC
TRBV4-1,TRBJ1-2,14,NA,NA,CASSQVDSSFGYTF,TGCGCCAGCAGCCAAGTTGACAGTTCATTTGGCTACACCTTC
TRBV10-3,TRBJ2-3,13,TRBD1,NA,CAISDQGADTQYF,TGTGCCATCAGTGATCAGGGGGCAGATACGCAGTATTTT
TRBV3-1/TRBV3-2,TRBJ2-1,15,NA,NA,CASSQVVDYYNEQFF,TGTGCCAGCAGCCAAGTGGTGGACTACTACAATGAGCAGTTCTTC
TRBV30,TRBJ1-2,15,TRBD1,NA,CAWSLQGATNYGYTF,TGTGCCTGGAGTCTACAGGGGGCGACTAACTATGGCTACACCTTC
TRBV7-8,TRBJ2-7,15,TRBD2,NA,CASSLTASGYYEQYF,TGTGCCAGCAGCCTAACGGCTAGCGGATACTACGAGCAGTACTTC
TRBV11-1,TRBJ2-5,12,NA,once,CASRLGGETQYF,TGTGCCAGCAGATTAGGCGGAGAGACCCAGTACTTC
TRBV19,TRBJ2-1,15,TRBD1,NA,CASSMSGGSYNEQFF,TGTGCCAGTAGTATGTCAGGGGGCTCCTACAATGAGCAGTTCTTC
TRBV5-4,TRBJ1-1,16,NA,few,CASSSVAGGLDTEAFF,TGTGCCAGCAGCTCGGTGGCTGGCGGTTTGGACACTGAAGCTTTCTTT
TRBV6-5,TRBJ2-7,14,TRBD1,NA,CASTRDRDSYEQYF,TGTGCCAGCACTAGGGACAGAGACTCCTACGAGCAGTACTTC
TRBV6-5,TRBJ1-2,14,NA,NA,CASSYLMGRTGYTF,TGTGCCAGCAGTTACCTTATGGGCAGAACTGGCTACACCTTC
TRBV11-2,TRBJ2-1,15,NA,NA,CASSPGTHRDNEQFF,TGTGCCAGCAGCCCCGGGACTCATCGTGACAATGAGCAGTTCTTC
TRBV21-1,TRBJ2-1,17,NA,NA,CASTHTTSGRDYNEQFF,TGTGCCAGCACCCATACGACTAGCGGGAGGGACTACAATGAGCAGTTCTTC
TRBV5-5,TRBJ1-5,15,TRBD1,few,CASSPGTAFNQPQHF,TGTGCCAGCAGCCCCGGGACAGCGTTTAATCAGCCCCAGCATTTT
TRBV15,TRBJ1-5,13,NA,few,CATNQGANQPQHF,TGTGCCACCAATCAGGGTGCCAATCAGCCCCAGCATTTT
TRBV12-3/TRBV12-4,TRBJ1-1,11,NA,NA,CASHERGGAFF,TGTGCCAGCCATGAACGGGGGGGGGCTTTCTTT
TRBV6-5,TRBJ2-1,14,NA,NA,CASRRGIGYNEQFF,TGTGCCAGCAGACGGGGGATCGGATACAATGAGCAGTTCTTC
TRBV6-1,TRBJ2-3,16,TRBD1,NA,CASSGPIRQGADTQYF,TGTGCCAGCAGTGGACCTATAAGACAGGGGGCGGATACGCAGTATTTT
TRBV5-1,TRBJ1-1,13,TRBD1,NA,CASRGTGGTEAFF,TGCGCCAGCAGAGGAACAGGGGGCACTGAAGCTTTCTTT
TRBV3-1/TRBV3-2,TRBJ1-3,16,TRBD1,once,CASSQRGQLGGNTIYF,TGTGCCAGCAGCCAGAGGGGGCAGCTTGGGGGAAACACCATATATTTT
TRBV7-2,TRBJ2-5,11,NA,NA,CASSRGWTQYF,TGTGCCAGCAGCCGCGGGTGGACCCAGTACTTC
TRBV30,TRBJ1-2,12,NA,NA,CAWSSGEGGYTF,TGTGCCTGGAGTTCGGGGGAAGGAGGCTACACCTTC
TRBV29-1,TRBJ2-7,13,TRBD2,NA,CSVTSVPTYEQYF,TGCAGCGTGACTAGCGTACCGACCTACGAGCAGTACTTC
TRBV7-8,TRBJ1-5,13,TRBD1,NA,CASSFDRDQPQHF,TGTGCCAGCAGCTTTGACAGGGATCAGCCCCAGCATTTT
TRBV5-6,TRBJ2-5,15,TRBD1,NA,CASSLVGTDKETQYF,TGTGCCAGCAGCTTGGTTGGGACAGACAAAGAGACCCAGTACTTC
TRBV2,TRBJ2-3,12,NA,NA,CASSLAINTQYF,TGTGCCAGCAGTCTAGCTATTAATACGCAGTATTTT
TRBV4-3,TRBJ2-1,15,NA,NA,CASSQGQKIYNEQFF,TGCGCCAGCAGCCAAGGGCAGAAAATTTACAATGAGCAGTTCTTC
TRBV19,TRBJ2-1,13,NA,NA,CASSKPPDSKQFF,TGTGCCAGTAGTAAACCCCCAGACAGTAAGCAGTTCTTC
TRBV7-3,TRBJ1-1,13,NA,once,CASSFTGDTEAFF,TGTGCCAGCAGCTTTACAGGTGACACTGAAGCTTTCTTT
TRBV20-1,TRBJ1-2,11,NA,NA,CSALANYGYTF,TGCAGTGCTTTAGCTAACTATGGCTACACCTTC
TRBV11-2,TRBJ2-2,17,TRBD1,NA,CASSLTHRTGRGGELFF,TGTGCCAGCAGCTTAACACACCGGACAGGGCGGGGCGGGGAGCTGTTTTTT
TRBV10-3,TRBJ1-1,15,NA,NA,CAIKAGSSTNTEAFF,TGTGCCATCAAGGCGGGGAGCTCGACGAACACTGAAGCTTTCTTT
TRBV11-3,TRBJ2-7,14,NA,NA,CASSEGVRSYEQYF,TGTGCCAGCAGCGAGGGGGTTAGGTCCTACGAGCAGTACTTC
TRBV7-8,TRBJ2-1,15,TRBD2,NA,CASSLGTSASREQFF,TGTGCCAGCAGCTTAGGGACTAGCGCAAGCAGGGAGCAGTTCTTC
TRBV4-1,TRBJ2-7,17,TRBD2,NA,CASSHPTAGGSSYEQYF,TGCGCCAGCAGCCACCCAACTGCGGGAGGGAGCTCCTACGAGCAGTACTTC
TRBV14,TRBJ1-4,22,TRBD1,NA,CASSQSPYLPESGTAEDEKLFF,TGTGCCAGCAGCCAATCGCCATATTTACCCGAATCCGGGACAGCAGAAGATGAAAAACTGTTTTTT
TRBV27,TRBJ2-7,14,NA,NA,CASSLMAGESEQYF,TGTGCCAGCAGTTTAATGGCAGGGGAGTCCGAGCAGTACTTC
TRBV21-1,TRBJ2-3,17,NA,few,CASSKVSSGSATDTQYF,TGTGCCAGCAGCAAAGTGTCCAGCGGGAGCGCCACAGATACGCAGTATTTT
TRBV5-4,TRBJ2-1,18,NA,NA,CASSSGRLSGGSYNEQFF,TGTGCCAGCAGCTCCGGCCGGCTTAGCGGAGGCTCCTACAATGAGCAGTTCTTC
TRBV11-2,TRBJ2-1,19,NA,NA,CASSQGWTRDESSYNEQFF,TGTGCCAGCAGCCAGGGGTGGACTAGGGATGAAAGCTCCTACAATGAGCAGTTCTTC
TRBV19,TRBJ2-5,16,TRBD2,NA,CASTITLAGAKETQYF,TGTGCCAGTACCATCACCCTAGCGGGAGCAAAAGAGACCCAGTACTTC
TRBV6-5,TRBJ1-1,14,TRBD1,few,CASSPGGLNTEAFF,TGTGCCAGCAGTCCAGGGGGCTTGAACACTGAAGCTTTCTTT
TRBV10-1,TRBJ2-7,15,NA,NA,CASSPGPGGSYEQYF,TGCGCCAGCAGCCCGGGTCCAGGAGGGTCCTACGAGCAGTACTTC
TRBV27,TRBJ2-1,14,NA,few,CASSSQGTVNEQFF,TGTGCCAGCAGTTCCCAGGGAACGGTAAATGAGCAGTTCTTC